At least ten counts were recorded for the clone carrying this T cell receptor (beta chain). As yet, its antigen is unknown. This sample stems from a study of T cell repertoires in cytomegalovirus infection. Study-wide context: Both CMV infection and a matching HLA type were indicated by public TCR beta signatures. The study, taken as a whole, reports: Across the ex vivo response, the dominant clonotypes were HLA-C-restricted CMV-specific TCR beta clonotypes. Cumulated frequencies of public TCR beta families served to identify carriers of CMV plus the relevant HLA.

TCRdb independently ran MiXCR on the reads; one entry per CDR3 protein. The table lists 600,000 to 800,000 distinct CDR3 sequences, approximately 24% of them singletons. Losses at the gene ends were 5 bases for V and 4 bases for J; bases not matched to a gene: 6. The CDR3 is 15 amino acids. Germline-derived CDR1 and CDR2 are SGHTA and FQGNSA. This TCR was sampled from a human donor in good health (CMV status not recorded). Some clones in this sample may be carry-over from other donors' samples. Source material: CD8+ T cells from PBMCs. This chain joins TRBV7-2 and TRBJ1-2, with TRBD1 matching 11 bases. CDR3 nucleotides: TGTGCCAGCAGCCCGCGGACAGGGGGCTTCTATGGCTACACCTTC. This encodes CASSPRTGGFYGYTF.